One and the same sample provided the 14 T cell receptor beta chains below, sequenced in a study of blood T cell repertoires in COVID-19. Method: immunoSEQ multiplex PCR; TCRdb's copy keeps in-frame clones and lacks some. The repertoire holds about 170,000 clones, about 80% seen once, with approximately 11% in the top ten. The sequencing sample was made of peripheral blood. The receptor source for this set is a man in his 70s with active or convalescent COVID-19.

The rearrangement uses TRBV2 and TRBJ2-1; TRBD2 aligns across 7 bases. The CDR3 is 20 residues long. The V segment lost 5 bases and the J segment 4 bases; nucleotides outside the gene matches: 23. CDR1 and CDR2 (germline): SNHLY, FYNNEI. The CDR3 bases are TGTGCCAGCAGTTCTCCCGGGACCCCGGGGGGTACTAGGTTTTACAATGAGCAGTTCTTC. It encodes CASSSPGTPGGTRFYNEQFF.

The gene calls are TRBV15 and TRBJ1-1; D is perhaps TRBD1 (5 bases). Germline lookup yields CDR1 LNHNV and CDR2 YYDKDF (reference sequence). The CDR3 sequence is 15 residues long. V was pared by 1 base and J by 5 bases, with 14 bases between. Here the CDR3 reads CATSRGGSGSTEAFF. Written as DNA, the CDR3 is TGTGCCACCAGCAGAGGGGGCAGTGGAAGTACTGAAGCTTTCTTT.

DNA of the CDR3: TGTGCCAGCAGCTTCGTTCCCCGGGGGACCCAGTACTTC. Its translation is CASSFVPRGTQYF. V is TRBV7-9 and J is TRBJ2-5; D is possibly TRBD2 (5 bases). The CDR3 covers 13 residues. V shed 3 bases and J shed 7 bases, with 12 bases lying between them. CDR1 and CDR2 from the germline V gene are SEHNR and FQNEAQ (reference sequence).

The chain is built from TRBV25-1 and TRBJ2-7; D may be TRBD1 (5 bases). CDR1 MGHDK and CDR2 SYGVNS come from the germline V gene. V was trimmed by 1 base and J by 3 bases, leaving 13 bases between them. The CDR3 sequence is 15 residues long. This CDR3 reads CASSELGHTFYEQYF. CDR3 DNA: TGTGCCAGCAGTGAATTAGGACACACCTTCTACGAGCAGTACTTC.

The chain employs TRBV11-2 and TRBJ2-7; 7 nucleotides align to TRBD1. Unmatched junction bases numbered 9, after V lost 5 bases and J lost 8 bases. CDR1 SGHAT and CDR2 FQNNGV come from the germline V gene. The CDR3 is 13 residues long. The CDR3 nucleotides read TGTGCCAGCAGCGAACGACAGGGCCTGAAGCAGTACTTC. Translated: CASSERQGLKQYF. Full variable domain (missing parts from reference TRBV11-2 and TRBJ2-7): EAGVAQSPRYKIIEKRQSVAFWCNPISGHATLYWYQQILGQGPKLLIQFQNNGVVDDSQLPKDRFSAERLKGVDSTLKIQPAKLEDSAVYLCASSERQGLKQYFGPGTRLTVT.

J is TRBJ2-1 and V is TRBV7-3; TRBD2 agrees at 7 bases. This CDR3 is 14 amino acids long. The junction had 5 bases not matched to a gene; V was cut back by 1 base and J by 8 bases. Germline V gene sequence: CDR1 SGHTA, CDR2 FQGTGA. The CDR3 coding sequence is TGTGCCAGCAGCTTAAAGGGCGGGAGCTATGAGCAGTTCTTC. Amino acid sequence: CASSLKGGSYEQFF.

The rearrangement uses TRBV28 and TRBJ2-1, with D unresolved. V shed 3 bases and J shed 6 bases, with 9 bases lying between them. CDR3 length: 13 residues. Per germline, CDR1 MDHEN and CDR2 SYDVKM. CDR3 residues: CASSFQVGNEQFF. The CDR3 region has the DNA TGTGCCAGCAGTTTTCAGGTCGGCAATGAGCAGTTCTTC.

This clone showed up many times. Compared with germline, one end of the junction differs, possibly owing to a read error. The chain has TRBV7-2 and TRBJ2-1; 7 nucleotides match TRBD2. From germline, CDR1 is SGHTA and CDR2 FQGNSA. CDR3 length: 16 residues. CDR3 sequence reads: CASRLGAGDPYNEQFF. The CDR3 DNA sequence: TGTGCCAGCAGATTAGGGGCGGGAGATCCCTACAATGAGCAGTTCTTC.

This clone was recorded once. V gene TRBV19 combines with J gene TRBJ1-6, with no clear D. Germline V CDR1 and CDR2: LNHDA, SQIVND (reference sequence). The CDR3 sequence is 17 residues long. Trimming stripped 11 bases from V and 7 bases from J, with 27 bases between. CDR3 residues: CASSRSRSPRRNSPLHF. The CDR3 coding sequence is TGTGCCTCCTCCCGGAGCCGATCCCCTCGTCGGAATTCACCCCTCCACTTT. The full variable domain, its missing parts supplied by reference TRBV19 and TRBJ1-6, is DGGITQSPKYLFRKEGQNVTLSCEQNLNHDAMYWYRQDPGQGLRLIYYSQIVNDFQKGDIAEGYSVSREKKESFPLTVTSAQKNPTAFYLCASSRSRSPRRNSPLHFGNGTRLTVT.

V and J are TRBV30 and TRBJ2-1; 10 bases are a match to TRBD2. There are 14 residues in the CDR3. With 2 bases clipped from V and 9 bases from J, the junction kept 7 bases outside the gene matches. CDR1 and CDR2 (germline): GTSNPN, SVGIG (reference sequence). Here the CDR3 DNA reads TGTGCCTGGAGTCCCCTAGCGGGGGAATCTGAGCAGTTCTTC. It translates to CAWSPLAGESEQFF.

The rearrangement uses TRBV6-2 or TRBV6-3 and TRBJ1-2; D gene unclear. Germline CDR1 reads MNHEY; CDR2 reads SVGEGT. V was trimmed by 2 bases and J by 7 bases, leaving 11 bases between them. This CDR3 is 13 amino acids long. CDR3: CASSYPPGGGYTF. CDR3 coding DNA: TGTGCCAGCAGTTACCCCCCCGGCGGTGGCTACACCTTC.

The chain has TRBV3-1 (or the pseudogene TRBV3-2) and TRBJ2-7; a possible D gene is TRBD2 (5 bases). The CDR3 runs to 14 residues. The germline V gene encodes CDR1 LGHDT and CDR2 YNNKEL (reference sequence). V shed 1 base and J shed 2 bases, with 9 bases lying between them. The CDR3 sequence is CASSQGGKAYEQYF. The CDR3 coding sequence is TGTGCCAGCAGCCAAGGAGGGAAAGCCTACGAGCAGTACTTC.

The genes are TRBV25-1 and TRBJ2-5, with TRBD2 as a possible D gene (7 bases). CDR3 length equals 14 residues. V was cut by 4 bases and J by 2 bases, with 11 bases left in between. Germline loops: CDR1 MGHDK, CDR2 SYGVNS. For the CDR3, the DNA is TGTGCCAGCAGTGTGGGGGGGCCGCAAGAGACCCAGTACTTC. The encoded protein is CASSVGGPQETQYF.

The rearrangement links TRBV28 to TRBJ2-2; TRBD1 agrees at 12 bases. The CDR3 extends over 16 amino acids. Trimming cost V 6 bases and J 2 bases; bases outside gene matches: 4. Germline-derived CDR1 and CDR2 are MDHEN and SYDVKM. The chain's CDR3 is CASRGQGASNTGELFF. The DNA of the CDR3 is TGTGCCAGCAGGGGACAGGGGGCGAGTAACACCGGGGAGCTGTTTTTT.